Following are 25 T cell receptor beta chains from one sample sequenced in a study of molecular identifiers for immune sequencing clone quantification. TCRdb re-called the PCR reads with MiXCR, one entry per CDR3 protein. Among 490,000 or so distinct CDR3 sequences, under 30% were seen once, and the ten largest hold approximately 0.8%. Sequencing input: naive CD8+ T cells from blood, with Jurkat cell RNA spiked in. Subset given: FACS-sorted CD8+CD4-CCR7+CD45RA+ naive T cells. The source of these receptors is a human donor in good health. Some libraries in this study had Jurkat cell RNA spiked in.

This clonotype has more than one count but fewer than ten. The rearrangement links TRBV9 to TRBJ2-3; D may match TRBD1 or TRBD2 (6 bases each). There are 16 residues in the CDR3. V was pared by 3 bases and J by 6 bases, with 20 bases between. The germline CDR1 and CDR2 sequences are SGDLS and YYNGEE. The CDR3 is CASSGALGGPADTQYF. The CDR3 nucleotides are TGTGCCAGCAGCGGGGCTCTTGGGGGGCCTGCTGATACGCAGTATTTT. The full variable domain, rest sourced from reference TRBV9 and TRBJ2-3, is DSGVTQTPKHLITATGQRVTLRCSPRSGDLSVYWYQQSLDQGLQFLIQYYNGEERAKGNILERFSAQQFPDLHSELNLSSLELGDSALYFCASSGALGGPADTQYFGPGTRLTVL.

This clonotype was counted between two and nine times. This chain connects TRBV3-1 to TRBJ2-7; 8 bases match TRBD1. This CDR3 comprises 17 residues. CDR1 LGHDT and CDR2 YNNKEL come from the germline V gene (reference sequence). J was trimmed by 5 bases and V by 0 bases; bases with no gene match: 12. This CDR3 is CASSQEVGAGGNDEQYF. Here the CDR3 DNA reads TGTGCCAGCAGCCAAGAGGTGGGGGCAGGGGGCAACGACGAGCAGTACTTC.

Only a few counts were recorded for this clonotype. This chain joins TRBV7-9 and TRBJ2-7; D is uncertain. With 0 bases removed from V and 1 base from J, the gap between germline ends came to 7 bases. The germline V gene has CDR1 SEHNR and CDR2 FQNEAQ (reference sequence). The CDR3 is 14 residues long. The DNA for the CDR3 is TGTGCCAGCAGCTTAGCGCTCAGGTCCTACGAGCAGTACTTC. Residues: CASSLALRSYEQYF.

V is TRBV6-2 or TRBV6-3 and J is TRBJ1-1; 8 nucleotides agree with TRBD1. J lost 4 bases, V lost 4 bases, and 20 bases had no gene match. Germline V gene sequence: CDR1 MNHEY, CDR2 SVGEGT. This CDR3 spans 19 amino acids. The CDR3 nucleotides read TGTGCCAGCAGTTGGGTTATCGAGATTAAGGACAGGGATGGCACTGAAGCTTTCTTT. Amino acid sequence: CASSWVIEIKDRDGTEAFF.

The sample holds many counts of this clonotype. This rearrangement joins TRBV2 to TRBJ1-6; no firm D call. Germline assignment: CDR1 SNHLY and CDR2 FYNNEI. Trimming took 6 bases from V and 7 from J, leaving 16 bases between them. CDR3 length: 15 amino acids. CDR3 DNA sequence: TGTGCCAGCAGCCCCTTCGGAGGTGAGAATTCACCCCTCCACTTT. Its translation: CASSPFGGENSPLHF.

V and J are TRBV9 and TRBJ2-2; D is possibly TRBD1 (5 bases). This CDR3 is 17 amino acids long. V lost 4 bases, J lost 5 bases, and 21 bases lay in between. The germline V gene has CDR1 SGDLS and CDR2 YYNGEE. CDR3 loop: CASSPQDTSLGTGELFF. The CDR3 DNA is TGTGCCAGCAGCCCACAGGACACGTCTCTCGGTACCGGGGAGCTGTTTTTT.

This clonotype was recorded a few times. This chain joins TRBV24-1 and TRBJ2-5; the match to TRBD2 covers 7 bases. J gave up 1 base and V 4 bases, and 8 bases lay outside the gene matches. This CDR3 has 16 amino acids. CDR1 is KGHDR and CDR2 is SFDVKD in the germline V gene. Here the CDR3 DNA reads TGTGCCACCAGTGAATATGGTGGGAGGGCCCAAGAGACCCAGTACTTC. It specifies CATSEYGGRAQETQYF.

In the case of this clonotype: A read error may produce the germline difference seen at one junction end. The rearrangement uses TRBV6-4 and TRBJ2-2, with TRBD2 as a possible D gene (5 bases). This CDR3 spans 14 amino acids. The germline gives CDR1 MRHNA, CDR2 SNTAGT. The CDR3 nucleotides read TGTGCCAGCAGAAGCGGTTATAACACCGGGGAGCTGTGTTTT. This translates into CASRSGYNTGELCF.

To note about this clonotype: A single base separates this from a much larger clone, so it may be a read error. The gene calls are TRBV19 and TRBJ2-6; maybe TRBD1 (5 bases). Germline CDR1 and CDR2: LNHDA and SQIVND (reference sequence). The CDR3 covers 14 residues. The CDR3 loop is CASSPPAGASVLTF. The DNA of the CDR3 is TGTGCCAGTAGCCCCCCAGCTGGGGCCAGCGTCCTGACTTTC.

The rearrangement links TRBV5-1 to TRBJ2-3; 12 bases agree with TRBD2. CDR1 and CDR2 (germline): SGHRS, YFSETQ. This CDR3 contains 16 residues. V gave up 1 base and J gave up 2 bases; unmatched junction bases: 2. CDR3 sequence reads: CASSLPSGGVTDTQYF. CDR3 bases: TGCGCCAGCAGCTTGCCTAGCGGGGGGGTCACAGATACGCAGTATTTT.

V and J are TRBV30 and TRBJ2-5; D call uncertain. Germline V lookup: CDR1 GTSNPN, CDR2 SVGIG (reference sequence). Trimming pared 6 bases from V and 0 bases from J, leaving 5 bases between. The CDR3 length is 11 residues. The CDR3 region is CACDDQETQYF. In DNA form, the CDR3 reads TGTGCCTGTGACGACCAAGAGACCCAGTACTTC.

For this clonotype: With a much larger clone just one base away, this may be a read error. The chain employs TRBV4-3 and TRBJ2-7; 11 bases align to TRBD1. CDR1 is LGHNA and CDR2 is YSLEER in the germline V gene. The CDR3 spans 15 residues. Trimming took 0 bases from V and 4 from J; bases not matched to a gene: 2. Here the CDR3 reads CASSQDWDRGYEQYF. CDR3 bases: TGCGCCAGCAGCCAAGATTGGGACAGGGGGTACGAGCAGTACTTC.

This clonotype has a handful of counts. The J gene is TRBJ2-1, the V gene TRBV6-2 or TRBV6-3; TRBD1 matches 7 bases. CDR1 is MNHEY, CDR2 SVGEGT, per germline. V trimming: 6 bases; J trimming: 3 bases; junction bases outside the gene matches: 8. CDR3 length equals 15 residues. The CDR3 region has the DNA TGTGCCAGCAGCCACCCGGGACAGAACTACAATGAGCAGTTCTTC. It encodes CASSHPGQNYNEQFF.

For this clonotype: A much larger clone differs from this one at a single base, so this may be a read error. The chain links TRBV4-3 to TRBJ2-7, with D hard to call. The CDR3 contains 15 residues. The germline gives CDR1 LGHNA, CDR2 YSLEER. CDR3 nucleotides: TGCGCCTGCAGCCAAGTAATTTCCAGCACCTACGAGCAGTACTTC. As protein: CACSQVISSTYEQYF.

Of note for this clonotype: A read error may be the cause here, since a much bigger clone is one base away. Since the CDR3 does not end with the conserved phenylalanine or tryptophan, this likely comes from a read error. The J gene is TRBJ2-7, the V gene TRBV6-5; D call uncertain. CDR3 length: 10 amino acids. Germline CDR1 is MNHEY and CDR2 is SVGAGI. V gave up 10 bases and J gave up 1 base, with 5 bases separating them. This chain's CDR3 is CATQSYEQYL. The CDR3 DNA follows: TGTGCCACCCAGTCCTACGAGCAGTACCTC.

The chain combines TRBV4-1 with TRBJ2-7; D is perhaps TRBD2 (6 bases). Trimming took 4 bases from V and 3 from J, leaving 13 bases between them. Germline-derived CDR1 and CDR2 are MGHRA and YSYEKL. The CDR3 covers 14 residues. CDR3 loop: CASSPRGESYEQYF. CDR3 DNA sequence: TGCGCCAGCAGCCCGCGCGGGGAGAGCTACGAGCAGTACTTC.

CDR3 DNA: TGCGCCAGCAGCCAAGGATGGGTTCCACCCCTCCACTTT. Its translation is CASSQGWVPPLHF. The genes are TRBV4-1 and TRBJ1-6; D is uncertain. CDR1 MGHRA and CDR2 YSYEKL come from the germline V gene. The CDR3 runs to 13 residues. V was trimmed by 1 base and J by 11 bases, leaving 9 bases between them.

This clonotype has just one count. The rearrangement joins TRBV11-2 to TRBJ2-2, with 9 bases fitting TRBD1. The germline V gene has CDR1 SGHAT and CDR2 FQNNGV. CDR3 length: 17 amino acids. Losses at the gene ends were 3 bases for V and 6 bases for J; bases not matched to a gene: 11. CDR3 nucleotide sequence: TGTGCCAGCAGCTTTGGGACAGGGAATGGGAAGGCCGGGGAGCTGTTTTTT. Translated: CASSFGTGNGKAGELFF.

This clonotype was recorded many times. The chain has TRBV28 and TRBJ2-6; the D gene is possibly TRBD2 (6 bases). Trimming removed 2 bases at V and 0 bases at J, with 17 bases between. This CDR3 has 19 residues. In germline, CDR1 is MDHEN, CDR2 SYDVKM. CDR3 nucleotides: TGTGCCAGCAGTTTAGTTGATGGCGGGATAAGCTCTGGGGCCAACGTCCTGACTTTC. Amino acid sequence: CASSLVDGGISSGANVLTF.

With regard to this clonotype: An end of the junction does not agree with germline; a read error may underlie this. The chain employs TRBV7-8 and TRBJ1-5; TRBD1 matches at 8 bases. Germline assignment: CDR1 SGHVS and CDR2 FQNEAQ. CDR3 length equals 14 residues. The CDR3: CASSSGTGYQPQNF. CDR3 DNA sequence: TGTGCCAGCAGCTCCGGGACAGGATATCAGCCCCAGAATTTT.

This chain uses TRBV19 with TRBJ1-1, with D maybe TRBD1 (5 bases). This CDR3 is 14 amino acids long. Germline loops: CDR1 LNHDA, CDR2 SQIVND (reference sequence). V lost 3 bases and J 1 base, leaving 9 bases between the germline ends. CDR3 amino acids: CASSMWDQNTEAFF. Here the CDR3 DNA reads TGTGCCAGTAGTATGTGGGACCAGAACACTGAAGCTTTCTTT. Using reference TRBV19 and TRBJ1-1 for the parts outside the CDR3, the full variable domain is DGGITQSPKYLFRKEGQNVTLSCEQNLNHDAMYWYRQDPGQGLRLIYYSQIVNDFQKGDIAEGYSVSREKKESFPLTVTSAQKNPTAFYLCASSMWDQNTEAFFGQGTRLTVV.

This clonotype was seen many times. The rearrangement joins TRBV20-1 to TRBJ2-3; D remains ambiguous. The CDR3 is 10 amino acids. The V end was cut by 6 bases, the J end by 6 bases, with 7 bases between. Germline V CDR1 and CDR2: DFQATT, SNEGSKA (reference sequence). As DNA, the CDR3 is TGCAGTGCCCCAGTCGATACGCAGTATTTT. Translation gives CSAPVDTQYF.

In its sample, this clonotype was seen a few times. This chain joins TRBV7-8 and TRBJ2-1; the match to TRBD1 covers 7 bases. Germline V CDR1 and CDR2: SGHVS, FQNEAQ. Trimming cost V 4 bases and J 4 bases; bases outside gene matches: 7. The CDR3 loop spans 15 amino acids. CDR3 DNA: TGTGCCAGCAGCTATCGGACAGGCGAGTACAATGAGCAGTTCTTC. It specifies CASSYRTGEYNEQFF.

The chain couples TRBV6-6 to TRBJ2-2, with D possibly TRBD1 on 7 matching bases. Germline V gene lookup returns CDR1 MNHNY and CDR2 SVGAGI (reference sequence). This CDR3 spans 17 amino acids. V lost 0 bases and J 1 base, leaving 12 bases between the germline ends. The CDR3 loop reads CASSYSGGQMNTGELFF. DNA of the CDR3: TGTGCCAGCAGTTACTCGGGGGGACAGATGAACACCGGGGAGCTGTTTTTT.

This clonotype was counted many times. The chain couples TRBV5-6 to TRBJ2-1; TRBD2 might be the D (7 bases). CDR1 is SGHDT and CDR2 is YYEEEE in the germline V gene. CDR3 length: 16 residues. Deletions cut 4 bases from V and 8 bases from J, with 22 bases between. The CDR3, as DNA: TGTGCCAGCAGCGGGGGGGACACCGGAGTCCCCGATGAGCAGTTCTTC. Residues: CASSGGDTGVPDEQFF.